One and the same sample provided the 18 T cell receptor beta chains below, sequenced in a study of beta chain features in type 1 diabetes. Study findings and constraints: Among all four CD4+ subsets, Type 1 diabetes patients had TCRB CDR3s that were moderately but significantly shorter.

The study reverse transcribed the entire isolated RNA, so it sequenced expressed TCRB transcripts. Assay: immunoSEQ multiplex PCR; the TCRdb copy retains only in-frame clones and omits some. The table includes over 300,000 clones, roughly a tenth detected once. Their recognized antigens are unknown. The sequenced sample was central memory CD4+ T cells from blood. The receptors were gathered from a man aged 30-40 years with type 1 diabetes.

The chain joins TRBV11-2 to TRBJ2-5, with D possibly matching TRBD1 (6 bases). The germline V gene has CDR1 SGHAT and CDR2 FQNNGV. Trimming took 3 bases from V and 4 from J, leaving 12 bases between them. The CDR3 runs 14 residues. The CDR3 protein is CASSLGRGLETQYF. As DNA, the CDR3 is TGTGCCAGCAGCTTGGGCAGGGGCTTAGAGACCCAGTACTTC. Looking up the rest from reference TRBV11-2 and TRBJ2-5 gives the full variable domain: EAGVAQSPRYKIIEKRQSVAFWCNPISGHATLYWYQQILGQGPKLLIQFQNNGVVDDSQLPKDRFSAERLKGVDSTLKIQPAKLEDSAVYLCASSLGRGLETQYFGPGTRLLVL.

This clone was detected a few times. V and J are TRBV7-7 and TRBJ2-7; tentatively, D is TRBD1 or TRBD2 (6 bases each). The CDR3 runs 15 residues. Germline CDR1 reads SSHAT; CDR2 reads FNYEAQ (reference sequence). The germline V and J ends were trimmed by 5 bases and 3 bases, with 17 bases remaining between them. In DNA form, the CDR3 reads TGTGCCAGCAGCCAGGGGCCGGGGGCGATCTACGAGCAGTACTTC. It encodes CASSQGPGAIYEQYF.

This clone was counted a few times. J is TRBJ2-7 and V is TRBV29-1; TRBD1 agrees at 9 bases. CDR3 length equals 14 residues. The germline gives CDR1 SQVTM, CDR2 ANQGSEA. Losses at the gene ends were 6 bases for V and 5 bases for J; bases not matched to a gene: 11. CDR3 DNA sequence: TGCAGCGTGCATCCGGGACAGGGTAATCACGAGCAGTACTTC. Protein product: CSVHPGQGNHEQYF.

The chain's CDR3 is CAIGDRGSEQYF. The CDR3 coding sequence is TGTGCCATCGGGGACAGGGGGTCCGAGCAGTACTTC. V usage is TRBV10-3 and J usage is TRBJ2-7; 11 nucleotides align to TRBD1. The CDR3 sequence is 12 residues long. V lost 8 bases, J lost 6 bases, and 3 bases stayed unmatched. The V gene's germline CDR1 is ENHRY and CDR2 SYGVKD.

This clone was observed a handful of times. This rearrangement joins TRBV4-3 to TRBJ1-1; unclear D gene. Germline V gene lookup returns CDR1 LGHNA and CDR2 YSLEER. Trimming took 3 bases from V and 8 from J, leaving 13 bases between them. This CDR3 contains 13 residues. This chain's CDR3 is CASSHGRGSEAFF. DNA of the CDR3: TGCGCCAGCAGCCACGGGCGGGGTTCCGAAGCTTTCTTT.

This clone has more than one count but fewer than ten. This chain uses TRBV11-2 with TRBJ2-1; possibly TRBD1 for D (5 bases). CDR1 SGHAT and CDR2 FQNNGV come from the germline V gene. V lost 5 bases, J lost 3 bases, and 8 bases lay in between. This CDR3 contains 13 residues. The CDR3, as DNA: TGTGCCAGCAGCCAGGGCCACTACAATGAGCAGTTCTTC. Its protein is CASSQGHYNEQFF.

J is TRBJ2-3 and V is TRBV9; 8 nucleotides align to TRBD1. V gave up 3 bases and J gave up 1 base; unmatched junction bases: 10. CDR3 length equals 17 residues. CDR1 is SGDLS, CDR2 YYNGEE, per germline. The CDR3 region is CASSAGHRGIRTDTQYF. In DNA form, the CDR3 reads TGTGCCAGCAGCGCCGGACACAGGGGGATTCGCACAGATACGCAGTATTTT.

The V gene is TRBV7-8, the J gene TRBJ2-2; D perhaps matches TRBD1 (6 bases). The CDR3 extends over 14 amino acids. The germline V gene encodes CDR1 SGHVS and CDR2 FQNEAQ. Between the trimmed V and J ends, which lost 6 bases and 4 bases, there was a span of 12 bases. DNA of the CDR3: TGTGCCAGCAGACAAGCGACAGGCACCGGGGAGCTGTTTTTT. Amino acids: CASRQATGTGELFF.

The chain recombines TRBV10-2 with TRBJ1-6; D is unresolved. V lost 0 bases, J lost 9 bases, and 9 bases lay in between. Germline CDR1 WSHSY, CDR2 SAAADI. The CDR3 spans 14 residues. The CDR3 sequence is CASSESSEGSPLHF. The CDR3 DNA reads as TGCGCCAGCAGTGAGTCCTCAGAAGGTTCACCCCTCCACTTT.

Points on this clone: Additional DNA sequences in this sample encode the identical CDR3. This rearrangement joins TRBV7-2 to TRBJ2-2, with 8 bases aligning to TRBD1. The CDR3 is 15 residues long. Germline trimming cut 4 bases from V and 2 bases from J; bases unmatched to any gene: 3. Germline V CDR1 and CDR2: SGHTA, FQGNSA. DNA of the CDR3: TGTGCCAGCAGCTCGGGACAGGTCAACACCGGGGAGCTGTTTTTT. This sequence encodes CASSSGQVNTGELFF.

This clone was counted between two and nine times. The genes are TRBV9 and TRBJ2-3, with 14 bases matching TRBD2. The V gene's germline CDR1 is SGDLS and CDR2 YYNGEE. With 3 bases clipped from V and 3 bases from J, the junction kept 6 bases outside the gene matches. The CDR3 runs 17 residues. DNA of the CDR3: TGTGCCAGCAGCGCTCGCCGGACTAGCGGGGGGACAGATACGCAGTATTTT. Amino acid sequence: CASSARRTSGGTDTQYF.

This clone was detected only a few times. This sequence joins TRBV6-5 and TRBJ2-1; D is unclear. V was shortened by 0 bases and J by 5 bases, with 11 bases between the two germline ends. The CDR3 contains 15 residues. The germline CDR1 and CDR2 sequences are MNHEY and SVGAGI. The CDR3 spells CASSYSPQRDNEQFF. The CDR3 DNA reads TGTGCCAGCAGTTACTCTCCACAACGCGACAATGAGCAGTTCTTC.

A few counts support this clone. The gene calls are TRBV10-3 and TRBJ2-1; TRBD2 matches 8 bases. CDR1 and CDR2 (germline): ENHRY, SYGVKD. The CDR3 has 15 residues. V trimming: 3 bases; J trimming: 6 bases; junction bases outside the gene matches: 7. The CDR3 region is CAISEGTSGVNEQFF. In DNA, the CDR3 is TGTGCCATCAGTGAAGGAACTAGCGGTGTCAATGAGCAGTTCTTC.

A few counts support this clone. V and J are TRBV7-6 and TRBJ2-5; D call uncertain. Trimming removed 2 bases at V and 3 bases at J, with 13 bases between. Germline CDR1 and CDR2: SGHVS and FNYEAQ. The CDR3 covers 15 residues. CDR3 residues: CASSLSSPWKETQYF. The CDR3 nucleotides read TGTGCCAGCAGCTTATCCTCCCCATGGAAAGAGACCCAGTACTTC.

This clone occurred a few times. CDR3 amino acids: CASSEGGGMIYEQYF. CDR3 in DNA: TGCGCCAGCTCAGAGGGCGGGGGGATGATCTACGAGCAGTACTTC. The chain is built from TRBV10-2 and TRBJ2-7; 8 positions match TRBD2. Germline V gene sequence: CDR1 WSHSY, CDR2 SAAADI. The ends lost 8 bases at V and 3 bases at J; junction bases unmatched: 12. The CDR3 runs to 15 residues.

This clone came up a few times. V gene TRBV12-5 combines with J gene TRBJ2-1, with no clear D. CDR3 length: 14 amino acids. In germline, CDR1 is LGHNT, CDR2 FRNRAP. Trimming stripped 3 bases from V and 4 bases from J, with 10 bases between. CDR3 in amino acids: CASGLGQPYNEQFF. CDR3 nucleotide sequence: TGTGCTAGTGGTTTAGGGCAGCCATACAATGAGCAGTTCTTC. Filled out from reference TRBV12-5 and TRBJ2-1, the complete variable domain reads DARVTQTPRHKVTEMGQEVTMRCQPILGHNTVFWYRQTMMQGLELLAYFRNRAPLDDSGMPKDRFSAEMPDATLATLKIQPSEPRDSAVYFCASGLGQPYNEQFFGPGTRLTVL.

This clone came up a few times. The gene calls are TRBV30 and TRBJ2-7; D is possibly TRBD2 (5 bases). Germline V gene lookup returns CDR1 GTSNPN and CDR2 SVGIG (reference sequence). Trimming took 5 bases from V and 8 from J, leaving 16 bases between them. The CDR3 extends over 12 amino acids. The CDR3 loop reads CAWLRDSSQQYF. DNA for the CDR3: TGTGCCTGGCTTCGAGATTCTAGCCAGCAGTACTTC.

The sample holds a few counts of this clone. CDR3 sequence (DNA): TGTGCCAGCACCTCAGGGACTAGCGGCCCAGGGACCCAGTACTTC. Translating it yields CASTSGTSGPGTQYF. The chain couples TRBV7-2 to TRBJ2-5; 11 bases match TRBD2. Unmatched junction bases numbered 11, after V lost 7 bases and J lost 7 bases. There are 15 residues in the CDR3. Looked up from germline, CDR1 is SGHTA and CDR2 is FQGNSA.